This T cell receptor beta chain stems from a study of response to subunit inactivated influenza vaccine. General study points: Authors suggested few new T cells are recruited by each seasonal influenza vaccination.

Germline values: CDR1 SEHNR, CDR2 FQNEAQ (reference sequence). The V and J ends lost 5 bases and 2 bases respectively, with 16 bases between them. This CDR3 is 15 amino acids long. As to this clonotype: Its antigen is currently unknown.

A single record per CDR3 protein comes from TCRdb applying MiXCR to the RT-PCR reads. The repertoire has 450,000 to 500,000 distinct CDR3 sequences, roughly 9.7% of them found once; the top ten carry roughly 12%. The chain carries TRBV7-9 and TRBJ2-7; D could derive from TRBD1 or TRBD2 (5 bases each). This TCR came from a man aged 50-60 years who received an inactivated influenza vaccine. Sequencing used PBMCs from blood, obtained about 40 days after vaccination. The CDR3 coding sequence is TGTGCCAGCAGCGATAGGGGAGTCCTGGCCTACGAGCAGTACTTC. It codes for CASSDRGVLAYEQYF.